This record looks at one T cell receptor beta chain sequence and its context. The target antigen is unknown. Via 5' RACE with UMI labels, TRB cDNA libraries were prepared. Each CDR3 protein gets one entry in TCRdb, which reprocessed the 5' RACE reads and gives no DNA. This sample's clone table lists about 120,000 distinct CDR3 sequences. The source of the sample is a study of CXCR3-negative and CXCR3-positive naive CD8 T cells. Overall study findings and caveats: Naive CXCR3-positive and CXCR3-negative cells shared similar TRBV-TRBJ usage, unlike memory cells. A higher hydrophobicity marked the TRB CDR3s of CXCR3-positive naive cells versus CXCR3-negative naive cells.

Per germline, CDR1 LNHDA and CDR2 SQIVND (reference sequence). The CDR3 consists of 13 residues. The V call is TRBV19, the J call TRBJ2-5; the D gene TCRdb calls, TRBD2, cannot be checked with no DNA. The clonotype comes from a human donor in good health. Some clones in this sample may be carry-over from other donors' samples. The sequenced sample was naive CXCR3+ CD8+ T cells from blood. Subset noted: CD45RO-CCR7+CD27+CD95- naive CD8+ T cells expressing CXCR3 (TNR3+). CDR3 sequence: CASSIGLLETQYF.